A single sample gave rise to the 5 T cell receptor beta chains below, sequenced in a study of cytomegalovirus exposure and HLA in healthy donors. 13 Jbeta primers and 60 Vbeta primers were used for the PCR. Some clones are missing from TCRdb's copy, which holds only in-frame ones; the method was immunoSEQ multiplex PCR. The sample consists of approximately 140,000 clones, 65% to 90% of them appearing once. Sequenced input: PBMCs. The receptors originated from a girl aged 2-10 years in good health and CMV-seronegative.

This clone was seen a handful of times. CDR3: CAWNRQGYSPLHF. In nucleotides, the CDR3 is TGTGCCTGGAACCGACAGGGATACTCACCCCTCCACTTT. The chain employs TRBV30 and TRBJ1-6; 7 positions agree with TRBD1. Germline-derived CDR1 and CDR2 are GTSNPN and SVGIG (reference sequence). V dropped 4 bases and J dropped 10; count of bases not matched to a gene: 7. The CDR3 has 13 residues.

The gene calls are TRBV11-3 and TRBJ2-3; 8 bases line up with TRBD2. The V and J ends lost 6 bases and 3 bases, in that order; junction bases with no gene match: 11. Germline V gene data show CDR1 as SGHNT and CDR2 as YENEEA. The CDR3 totals 16 residues. CDR3 coding DNA: TGTGCCAGCAGTAGCGGGGATTACGGGGCGACAGATACGCAGTATTTT. Residues: CASSSGDYGATDTQYF.

The chain combines TRBV19 with TRBJ2-3, with D hard to call. The CDR3 has 12 residues. The germline V gene encodes CDR1 LNHDA and CDR2 SQIVND (reference sequence). The V end lost 5 bases, the J end lost 4 bases, and 7 bases lay between the germline ends. DNA of the CDR3: TGTGCCAGTAGTGAGAACGCAGATACGCAGTATTTT. The encoded protein is CASSENADTQYF.

The gene calls are TRBV5-6 and TRBJ2-5; the match to TRBD2 covers 14 bases. The DNA end is a closer match to TRBJ2-7, so the J assignment may be wrong. CDR1 and CDR2 (germline): SGHDT, YYEEEE. This CDR3 contains 17 residues. The CDR3 bases are TGTGCCAGCAGTACCGGGACTAGCGGGGGCCTCCGCTACGAGCAGTACTTC. It encodes CASSTGTSGGLRYEQYF.

This clone was found once. This chain joins TRBV6-5 and TRBJ2-7; 8 nucleotides agree with TRBD1. From germline, CDR1 is MNHEY and CDR2 SVGAGI. Germline trimming cut 2 bases from V and 0 bases from J; bases unmatched to any gene: 6. CDR3 length: 16 residues. The DNA of the CDR3 is TGTGCCAGCAGTTACAGTTTCGGGACAGGCTCCTACGAGCAGTACTTC. It specifies CASSYSFGTGSYEQYF.